These 32 T cell receptor beta chains were sequenced from one sample in a study of blood T cells in healthy people across ages. Through a sample-barcoded 5' primer and a J-beta primer mix, a second PCR was run for 7 to 11 cycles. Each CDR3 protein is one row after TCRdb ran MiXCR on the 5' RACE reads. Found here are 600,000 to 900,000 distinct CDR3 sequences, around 24% of them singletons; the top ten hold 2.5% to 3.5%. This sample was also put to use in a study of T cells of mothers and their children.

Source material: blood. These receptors came from a boy between 10 and 17 years old in good health.

The chain is built from TRBV6-4 and TRBJ2-1; 12 bases agree with TRBD2. The CDR3 has 17 residues. Germline CDR1 and CDR2: MRHNA and SNTAGT. The ends lost 2 bases at V and 10 bases at J; junction bases unmatched: 12. Here the CDR3 reads CASSDHPSSGGANEQFF. Here the CDR3 DNA reads TGTGCCAGCAGTGACCATCCCTCTAGCGGGGGGGCAAACGAGCAGTTCTTC.

The chain employs TRBV12-3 or TRBV12-4 and TRBJ2-3, with D perhaps given as TRBD1 or TRBD2 (5 bases each). The ends were cut back, 8 bases at V and 6 bases at J, with 27 bases in the middle. There are 17 residues in the CDR3. The CDR3 reads CASSPSPRRGVGDTQYF. CDR3 nucleotide sequence: TGTGCCAGCTCCCCTAGCCCGCGCAGAGGGGTGGGGGATACGCAGTATTTT.

In its sample, this clonotype was seen a few times. The CDR3 here is CSVSRAGTQYF. The CDR3 region has the DNA TGCAGCGTGAGCAGGGCCGGGACCCAGTACTTC. This chain joins TRBV29-1 and TRBJ2-5, with TRBD1 as a possible D gene (5 bases). V was shortened by 6 bases and J by 7 bases, with 12 bases between the two germline ends. Germline CDR1 is SQVTM and CDR2 is ANQGSEA. This CDR3 contains 11 residues. Drawing the rest from reference TRBV29-1 and TRBJ2-5, the complete variable domain is SAVISQKPSRDICQRGTSLTIQCQVDSQVTMMFWYRQQPGQSLTLIATANQGSEATYESGFVIDKFPISRPNLTFSTLTVSNMSPEDSSIYLCSVSRAGTQYFGPGTRLLVL.

On this clonotype: Given a much more abundant clone one base away, this may be a read error. The rearrangement uses TRBV2 and TRBJ1-1, with D possibly being TRBD1 (6 bases). CDR3 size: 14 residues. CDR1 is SNHLY and CDR2 is FYNNEI in the germline V gene. CDR3 sequence: CASSDDRLNAEAFF. The CDR3, as DNA: TGTGCCAGCAGTGATGACAGGCTGAACGCTGAAGCTTTCTTT.

This sequence joins TRBV10-3 and TRBJ2-6; D gene unclear. Germline CDR1 and CDR2: ENHRY and SYGVKD. Trimming removed 4 bases at V and 4 bases at J, with 5 bases between. This CDR3 is built from 13 residues. In DNA form, the CDR3 reads TGTGCCATCAGTGCCCCCGGGGCCAACGTCCTGACTTTC. The encoded protein is CAISAPGANVLTF.

The table lists this clonotype with a few counts. This rearrangement joins TRBV5-1 to TRBJ1-2; TRBD1 is a possible D gene (6 bases). The CDR3 length is 14 residues. Trimming cost V 3 bases and J 4 bases, with 13 bases left between them. Looked up from germline, CDR1 is SGHRS and CDR2 is YFSETQ. The CDR3 nucleotides are TGCGCCAGCAGCTCCGCCCAGGGGTCCTATGGCTACACCTTC. This sequence encodes CASSSAQGSYGYTF.

The chain carries TRBV7-9 and TRBJ2-5; 7 positions match TRBD1. The assigned J gene may be wrong: the sequence end matches TRBJ2-1 better. Per germline, CDR1 SEHNR and CDR2 FQNEAQ (reference sequence). There are 11 residues in the CDR3. The CDR3: CASKRTGEQFF. CDR3 sequence (DNA): TGTGCCAGCAAGAGGACAGGCGAGCAGTTCTTC.

The chain uses TRBV5-1 and TRBJ2-5; unclear D gene. The CDR3 totals 15 residues. The V gene lost 0 bases and the J gene lost 2 bases, with 11 bases spanning the gap. From germline, CDR1 is SGHRS and CDR2 YFSETQ. DNA for the CDR3: TGCGCCAGCAGCTTGGCATGGGCCATACAAGAGACCCAGTACTTC. Protein sequence: CASSLAWAIQETQYF.

The V call is TRBV6-1, the J call TRBJ1-5; the D is unclear. The CDR3 is made up of 13 amino acids. Germline V gene sequence: CDR1 MNHNS, CDR2 SASEGT. V shed 2 bases and J shed 5 bases, with 7 bases lying between them. CDR3: CASSERRDQPQHF. As DNA, the CDR3 is TGTGCCAGCAGTGAACGGAGGGATCAGCCCCAGCATTTT.

This clonotype occurred a few times. The chain links TRBV29-1 to TRBJ2-3, with 8 bases that match TRBD2. The CDR3 totals 14 residues. Per germline, CDR1 SQVTM and CDR2 ANQGSEA. V shed 4 bases, J shed 4 bases, and the junction held 7 bases outside the gene matches. DNA of the CDR3: TGCAGCGTTGGTGGGACTAGGATCGCAGATACGCAGTATTTT. It codes for CSVGGTRIADTQYF.

The table lists this clonotype with a few counts. The chain joins TRBV27 to TRBJ2-7, with no clear D. The CDR3 covers 13 residues. Germline CDR1 reads MNHEY; CDR2 reads SMNVEV (reference sequence). Deletions cut 6 bases from V and 2 bases from J, with 11 bases between. CDR3 protein: CASRGSSTYEQYF. In DNA form, the CDR3 reads TGTGCCAGCAGGGGCAGTTCGACCTACGAGCAGTACTTC.

This clonotype was seen a handful of times. The chain has TRBV5-1 and TRBJ2-4; TRBD1 matches 9 bases. J gave up 9 bases and V 7 bases, and 8 bases lay outside the gene matches. In germline, CDR1 is SGHRS, CDR2 YFSETQ. The CDR3 length is 13 residues. The CDR3 DNA follows: TGCGCCAGCCTCAGGACAGGGGAAGGCATTCAGTACTTC. Translation gives CASLRTGEGIQYF.

In its sample, this clonotype was seen a few times. The V and J genes are TRBV29-1 and TRBJ2-1, with a weak D call TRBD2 (7 bases). The CDR3 is 12 residues long. Germline lookup yields CDR1 SQVTM and CDR2 ANQGSEA. V lost 4 bases and J lost 10, with 14 bases in between. CDR3: CSVGGGIGEQFF. In DNA form, the CDR3 reads TGCAGCGTTGGGGGGGGCATCGGAGAGCAGTTCTTC.

This clonotype has a handful of counts. This chain links TRBV14 with TRBJ1-1; D remains unclear. V lost 2 bases and J lost 0, with 4 bases in between. The CDR3 loop spans 13 amino acids. Germline CDR1 SGHDN, CDR2 FVKESK. The CDR3 DNA sequence: TGTGCCAGCAGCCAAAACATGAACACTGAAGCTTTCTTT. Its protein product is CASSQNMNTEAFF.

There are a few counts of this clonotype. The gene calls are TRBV6-2 or TRBV6-3 and TRBJ2-5; D is unclear. Germline assignment: CDR1 MNHEY and CDR2 SVGEGT. The CDR3 sequence is 10 residues long. V was pared by 7 bases and J by 5 bases, with 5 bases between. The CDR3 loop is CASTRETQYF. CDR3 nucleotides: TGTGCCAGCACGAGGGAGACCCAGTACTTC.

CDR3 in amino acids: CASRPPGSYEQYF. The CDR3 DNA reads TGTGCCAGCAGGCCCCCAGGCTCCTACGAGCAGTACTTC. The chain employs TRBV6-1 and TRBJ2-5; the D is unclear. The J call is uncertain, as TRBJ2-7 better fits the DNA end. Germline assignment: CDR1 MNHNS and CDR2 SASEGT. The CDR3 spans 13 residues.

This chain joins TRBV7-8 and TRBJ2-7; D might be TRBD2 (5 bases). With the DNA end fitting TRBJ2-5 better, the J assignment may be wrong. This CDR3 contains 14 residues. Looked up from germline, CDR1 is SGHVS and CDR2 is FQNEAQ. CDR3 nucleotides: TGTGCCAGCAGCTTAAAGCTAGCAATAGCGACCCAGTACTTC. It is translated as CASSLKLAIATQYF.

The chain recombines TRBV5-1 with TRBJ2-4, with D tentatively TRBD2 (5 bases). V shed 1 base and J shed 2 bases, with 10 bases lying between them. Germline V gene lookup returns CDR1 SGHRS and CDR2 YFSETQ. The CDR3 covers 15 residues. For the CDR3, the DNA is TGCGCCAGCAGCTTGCAGCCGGGAACCAAAAACATTCAGTACTTC. It encodes CASSLQPGTKNIQYF.

This clonotype showed up just a few times. This sequence joins TRBV28 and TRBJ1-1, with TRBD1 as a possible D gene (6 bases). Germline CDR1 MDHEN, CDR2 SYDVKM. Trimming removed 7 bases from V and 3 bases from J, with 15 bases in between. The CDR3 covers 14 residues. CDR3 nucleotide sequence: TGTGCCAGCATGCAAGGGGGAGGGGACACTGAAGCTTTCTTT. Translation gives CASMQGGGDTEAFF.

The chain has TRBV20-1 and TRBJ1-1, with TRBD1 matching over 7 bases. CDR3 size: 17 residues. The V segment lost 1 base and the J segment 1 base; nucleotides outside the gene matches: 12. The germline CDR1 and CDR2 sequences are DFQATT and SNEGSKA (reference sequence). CDR3 nucleotide sequence: TGCAGTGCTAGAGTGAGGGGGCGCTGGGGCTCGAACACTGAAGCTTTCTTT. Protein sequence: CSARVRGRWGSNTEAFF.

This clonotype was observed a few times. The chain employs TRBV29-1 and TRBJ2-1; no definite D call. This CDR3 comprises 11 residues. V lost 5 bases and J 8 bases, leaving 10 bases between the germline ends. Germline V gives CDR1 SQVTM, CDR2 ANQGSEA. For the CDR3, the DNA is TGCAGCGTTCAGCGAGCCGATGAGCAGTTCTTC. This codes for CSVQRADEQFF.

This rearrangement joins TRBV20-1 to TRBJ1-2, with a weak D call TRBD1 (5 bases). The germline gives CDR1 DFQATT, CDR2 SNEGSKA (reference sequence). CDR3 length: 13 residues. DNA of the CDR3: TGCAGGTCAGGGAGCAGTACTAACTATGGCTACACCTTC. Translating it yields CRSGSSTNYGYTF.

CDR3 bases: TGTGCCAGCAGCTTGGAGGTAACGCGCTCCTACGAGCAGTACTTC. It codes for CASSLEVTRSYEQYF. The chain combines TRBV5-5 with TRBJ2-7; D gene ambiguous. There are 15 residues in the CDR3. V lost 0 bases and J 0 bases, leaving 10 bases between the germline ends. Germline V lookup: CDR1 SGHKS, CDR2 YYEKEE (reference sequence).

The chain couples TRBV6-5 to TRBJ1-1, with TRBD1 as a possible D gene (5 bases). The germline V gene encodes CDR1 MNHEY and CDR2 SVGAGI. This CDR3 contains 16 residues. The V gene lost 0 bases and the J gene lost 5 bases, with 16 bases spanning the gap. The CDR3 sequence: CASSYSARGLHTEAFF. CDR3 in DNA: TGTGCCAGCAGTTACTCGGCCCGGGGCCTACATACTGAAGCTTTCTTT.

The chain joins TRBV12-3 or TRBV12-4 to TRBJ1-2; the D is unclear. V was cut by 8 bases and J by 4 bases, with 11 bases left in between. The CDR3 is 12 residues long. Here the CDR3 reads CASQTDTYGYTF. In nucleotides, the CDR3 is TGTGCCAGCCAGACCGACACCTATGGCTACACCTTC.

V gene TRBV12-3 or TRBV12-4 combines with J gene TRBJ1-2; D unclear. The CDR3 totals 13 residues. Deletions cut 2 bases from V and 6 bases from J, with 10 bases between. The CDR3 nucleotides read TGTGCCAGCAGTTTACGGGTCGGGGATGGCTACACCTTC. Amino acid sequence: CASSLRVGDGYTF.

This clonotype came up a few times. This chain joins TRBV5-5 and TRBJ2-3, with D tentatively TRBD1 (6 bases). With 5 bases removed from V and 6 bases from J, the gap between germline ends came to 22 bases. CDR3 size: 16 residues. The germline V gene encodes CDR1 SGHKS and CDR2 YYEKEE (reference sequence). CDR3 in amino acids: CASRIGTGRTVDTQYF. CDR3 bases: TGTGCCAGCAGAATAGGAACAGGGAGAACAGTGGATACGCAGTATTTT.

A note on this clonotype: An end of the junction differs from the germline gene, which may be a read error. The rearrangement uses TRBV9 and TRBJ2-2, with TRBD1 matching over 7 bases. Germline CDR1 reads SGDLS; CDR2 reads YYNGEE. The CDR3 extends over 17 amino acids. CDR3 sequence: CASSPVSGTEYTEELFF. The CDR3 DNA is TGTGCCAGCAGCCCCGTCAGTGGGACAGAGTACACCGAGGAGCTGTTTTTT.

This CDR3 is CASSHPGQGGEKLFF. CDR3 coding DNA: TGTGCCAGCAGCCACCCGGGACAGGGAGGGGAAAAACTGTTTTTT. The rearrangement links TRBV4-2 to TRBJ1-4; 9 bases are a match to TRBD1. V lost 3 bases, J lost 8 bases, and 7 bases stayed unmatched. CDR3 length equals 15 residues. Per germline, CDR1 LGHNA and CDR2 YNFKEQ.

This rearrangement joins TRBV7-6 to TRBJ1-6, with 7 bases fitting TRBD1. Per the germline V gene, CDR1 is SGHVS and CDR2 is FNYEAQ. Losses at the gene ends were 5 bases for V and 5 bases for J; bases not matched to a gene: 6. The CDR3 totals 15 residues. The CDR3 loop is CASSRSTGHNSPLHF. The DNA for the CDR3 is TGTGCCAGCAGCCGATCGACAGGGCATAATTCACCCCTCCACTTT.

This clonotype has a handful of counts. The genes are TRBV28 and TRBJ2-3, with D possibly being TRBD2 (7 bases). Between the trimmed V and J ends, which lost 7 bases and 2 bases, there was a span of 22 bases. CDR1 is MDHEN, CDR2 SYDVKM, per germline. This CDR3 has 17 amino acids. The CDR3 reads CASTEKLRGGYTDTQYF. DNA of the CDR3: TGTGCCAGCACGGAAAAACTTAGGGGGGGGTACACAGATACGCAGTATTTT.

This clonotype was observed a handful of times. The gene calls are TRBV20-1 and TRBJ1-4, with 8 bases that match TRBD1. The germline V gene has CDR1 DFQATT and CDR2 SNEGSKA (reference sequence). The CDR3 totals 13 residues. J lost 7 bases, V lost 4 bases, and 5 bases had no gene match. CDR3 residues: CSATGGGGEKLFF. The CDR3 region has the DNA TGCAGTGCTACAGGGGGCGGGGGTGAAAAACTGTTTTTT.